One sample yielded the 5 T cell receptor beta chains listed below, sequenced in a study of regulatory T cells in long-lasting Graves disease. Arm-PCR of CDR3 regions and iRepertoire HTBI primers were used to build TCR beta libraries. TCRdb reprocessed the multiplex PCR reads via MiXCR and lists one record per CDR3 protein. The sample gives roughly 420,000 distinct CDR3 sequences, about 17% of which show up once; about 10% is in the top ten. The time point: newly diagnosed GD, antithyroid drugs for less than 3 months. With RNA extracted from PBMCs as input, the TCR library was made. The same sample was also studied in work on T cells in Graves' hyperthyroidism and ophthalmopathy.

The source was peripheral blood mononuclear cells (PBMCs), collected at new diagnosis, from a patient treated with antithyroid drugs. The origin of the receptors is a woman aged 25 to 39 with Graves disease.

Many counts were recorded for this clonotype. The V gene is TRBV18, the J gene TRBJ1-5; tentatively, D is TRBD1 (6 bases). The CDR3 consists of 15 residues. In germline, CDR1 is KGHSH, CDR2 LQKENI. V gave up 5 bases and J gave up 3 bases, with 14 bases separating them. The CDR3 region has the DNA TGTGCCAGCTCAACCCAGACAGGACCCAATCAGCCCCAGCATTTT. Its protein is CASSTQTGPNQPQHF.

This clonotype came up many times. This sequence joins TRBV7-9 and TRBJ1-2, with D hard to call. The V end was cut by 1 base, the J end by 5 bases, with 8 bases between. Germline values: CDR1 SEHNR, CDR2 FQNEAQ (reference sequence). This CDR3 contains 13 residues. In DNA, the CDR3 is TGTGCCAGCAGCTTAGGAACATTATATGGCTACACCTTC. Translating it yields CASSLGTLYGYTF.

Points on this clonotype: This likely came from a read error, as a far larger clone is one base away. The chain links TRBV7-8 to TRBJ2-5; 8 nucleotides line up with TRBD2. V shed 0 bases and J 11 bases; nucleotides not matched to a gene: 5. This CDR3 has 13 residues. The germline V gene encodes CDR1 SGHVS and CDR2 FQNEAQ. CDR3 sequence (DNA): TGTGCCAGCAGCTTAGCTCTAGCGGGTGAGCAGTACTTC. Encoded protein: CASSLALAGEQYF.

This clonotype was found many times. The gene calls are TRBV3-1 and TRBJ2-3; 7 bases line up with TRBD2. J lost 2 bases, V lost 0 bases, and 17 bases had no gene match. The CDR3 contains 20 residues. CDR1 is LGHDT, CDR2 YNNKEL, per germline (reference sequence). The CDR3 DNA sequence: TGTGCCAGCAGCCAAGAAGATTCGTGGGCTAGCGGAGGTTACACAGATACGCAGTATTTT. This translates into CASSQEDSWASGGYTDTQYF.

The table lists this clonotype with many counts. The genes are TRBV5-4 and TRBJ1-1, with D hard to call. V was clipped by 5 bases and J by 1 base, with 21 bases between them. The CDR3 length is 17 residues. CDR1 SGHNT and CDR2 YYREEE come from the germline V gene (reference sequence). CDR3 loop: CASRKPGSQEGNTEAFF. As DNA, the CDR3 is TGTGCCAGCAGGAAACCCGGGAGTCAGGAAGGGAACACTGAAGCTTTCTTT.